These 15 T cell receptor beta chains share one sample of origin, sequenced in a study of T cell responses to AZD1222 COVID-19 vaccine. Only in-frame clones appear in the TCRdb table, and some are missing; sequencing was by immunoSEQ multiplex PCR. The sample carries 120,000 or so clones, 70% to 90% recorded once. Here the sequenced sample was peripheral blood, taken on day 0 of AZD1222 vaccination. These TCRs come from an adult in good health.

The gene calls are TRBV19 and TRBJ2-2; D is unresolved. Germline V CDR1 and CDR2: LNHDA, SQIVND (reference sequence). The CDR3 spans 12 residues. V was shortened by 6 bases and J by 7 bases, with 9 bases between the two germline ends. CDR3 in amino acids: CASSPSIGELFF. The DNA for the CDR3 is TGTGCCAGTAGCCCTAGTATCGGGGAGCTGTTTTTT.

This chain joins TRBV18 and TRBJ1-1; the D is unclear. Trimming took 0 bases from V and 5 from J, leaving 4 bases between them. The germline gives CDR1 KGHSH, CDR2 LQKENI. This CDR3 has 12 residues. The CDR3 here is CASSPPGTEAFF. CDR3 DNA sequence: TGTGCCAGCTCACCACCGGGGACTGAAGCTTTCTTT.

This clone appeared once. This chain links TRBV5-1 with TRBJ1-5; D is perhaps TRBD1 (5 bases). The V gene lost 0 bases and the J gene lost 0 bases, with 7 bases spanning the gap. Per germline, CDR1 SGHRS and CDR2 YFSETQ. This CDR3 contains 15 residues. As DNA, the CDR3 is TGCGCCAGCAGCTTGGGGACAAATAGCAATCAGCCCCAGCATTTT. Translating gives CASSLGTNSNQPQHF.

As to this clone: The same CDR3 also results from other DNA sequences found in this sample. The V call is TRBV4-2, the J call TRBJ1-1; TRBD1 matches at 7 bases. This CDR3 is built from 13 residues. The germline CDR1 and CDR2 sequences are LGHNA and YNFKEQ. The V segment lost 4 bases and the J segment 4 bases; nucleotides outside the gene matches: 3. This CDR3 is CASSPQGGTEAFF. CDR3 nucleotide sequence: TGTGCCAGCAGCCCCCAGGGGGGCACTGAAGCTTTCTTT.

This chain connects TRBV9 to TRBJ2-2; tentative D call: TRBD1 (6 bases). There are 15 residues in the CDR3. The germline V gene encodes CDR1 SGDLS and CDR2 YYNGEE. V was pared by 3 bases and J by 7 bases, with 16 bases between. DNA of the CDR3: TGTGCCAGCAGCGCCCGAGTACAGGGAAACGGGGAGCTGTTTTTT. The encoded protein is CASSARVQGNGELFF.

The V call is TRBV29-1, the J call TRBJ2-3, with D possibly being TRBD1 (6 bases). The CDR3 length is 15 residues. Per germline, CDR1 SQVTM and CDR2 ANQGSEA. Trimming cost V 7 bases and J 1 base, with 18 bases left between them. As DNA, the CDR3 is TGCAGCGCCGCCCAACAGGGTGGTCGCACAGATACGCAGTATTTT. Encoded protein: CSAAQQGGRTDTQYF.

This chain links TRBV6-7 with TRBJ1-5; TRBD1 matches 8 bases. TRBV6-7 qualifies as an ORF whose function is uncertain. This CDR3 is built from 14 residues. Germline trimming cut 2 bases from V and 6 bases from J; bases unmatched to any gene: 3. The CDR3 loop is CASSYPGQVQPQHF. Here the CDR3 DNA reads TGTGCCAGCAGTTACCCGGGACAGGTTCAGCCCCAGCATTTT.

The V call is TRBV28, the J call TRBJ1-5; TRBD1 matches at 12 bases. Per the germline V gene, CDR1 is MDHEN and CDR2 is SYDVKM. V lost 1 base and J lost 11; bases outside the gene matches: 3. This CDR3 has 14 residues. The CDR3 loop reads CASSLSGQGASQHF. The CDR3, as DNA: TGTGCCAGCAGTTTATCGGGACAGGGGGCGTCCCAGCATTTT.

The chain carries TRBV24-1 and TRBJ2-3; D is possibly TRBD2 (6 bases). V was shortened by 5 bases and J by 0 bases, with 14 bases between the two germline ends. This CDR3 is 16 amino acids long. The germline gives CDR1 KGHDR, CDR2 SFDVKD. The CDR3: CATSGGKVLSTDTQYF. The CDR3, as DNA: TGTGCCACCAGTGGCGGGAAGGTTCTTAGCACAGATACGCAGTATTTT.

The chain joins TRBV18 to TRBJ1-1; no clear D gene. The germline CDR1 and CDR2 sequences are KGHSH and LQKENI. This CDR3 region has 13 residues. V shed 1 base and J shed 1 base, with 4 bases lying between them. CDR3 protein: CASSPQSNTEAFF. The CDR3 nucleotides read TGTGCCAGCTCACCACAATCGAACACTGAAGCTTTCTTT.

The chain recombines TRBV28 with TRBJ2-1; D is possibly TRBD2 (6 bases). This CDR3 contains 16 residues. Looked up from germline, CDR1 is MDHEN and CDR2 is SYDVKM. The germline V and J ends were trimmed by 6 bases and 4 bases, with 19 bases remaining between them. DNA for the CDR3: TGTGCCAGCAGCCCGACTAGGACTACCCTATACAATGAGCAGTTCTTC. This codes for CASSPTRTTLYNEQFF. The entire variable domain, with the rest obtained from reference TRBV28 and TRBJ2-1, is as follows: DVKVTQSSRYLVKRTGEKVFLECVQDMDHENMFWYRQDPGLGLRLIYFSYDVKMKEKGDIPEGYSVSREKKERFSLILESASTNQTSMYLCASSPTRTTLYNEQFFGPGTRLTVL.

The chain combines TRBV28 with TRBJ1-2; 10 positions match TRBD1. The junction had 8 bases not matched to a gene; V was cut back by 6 bases and J by 4 bases. This CDR3 region has 15 residues. Germline CDR1 and CDR2: MDHEN and SYDVKM. The CDR3 bases are TGTGCCAGCAGGGCCCGGGACAGGGGTACCTATGGCTACACCTTC. The encoded protein is CASRARDRGTYGYTF.

This chain joins TRBV27 and TRBJ1-6; 7 nucleotides agree with TRBD1. The CDR3 consists of 16 residues. V was pared by 2 bases and J by 9 bases, with 10 bases of the junction left unmatched. Germline values: CDR1 MNHEY, CDR2 SMNVEV (reference sequence). The CDR3 region has the DNA TGTGCCAGCAGTTTAGGGAGAGGGGGCGCAGCTTCACCCCTCCACTTT. Protein: CASSLGRGGAASPLHF.

The chain joins TRBV3-1 (or the pseudogene TRBV3-2) to TRBJ2-1; no clear D gene. The V end was cut by 8 bases, the J end by 0 bases, with 14 bases between. CDR3 size: 15 residues. CDR1 and CDR2 from the germline V gene are LGHDT and YNNKEL (reference sequence). The CDR3 loop reads CASRLGSSSYNEQFF. The CDR3 DNA is TGTGCCAGCCGGCTGGGCTCGAGCTCCTACAATGAGCAGTTCTTC.

The chain employs TRBV7-9 and TRBJ2-7; no clear D. V shed 6 bases and J shed 0 bases, with 12 bases lying between them. The CDR3 sequence is 14 residues long. Germline V gene data show CDR1 as SEHNR and CDR2 as FQNEAQ (reference sequence). The CDR3 reads CASSHDTSSYEQYF. Written as DNA, the CDR3 is TGTGCCAGCAGTCACGACACGAGCTCCTACGAGCAGTACTTC.